This is a list of T cell receptor beta chains from one sample in a study of tumor and adjacent non-tumor tissue in lung cancer. TCRdb reprocessed the multiplex PCR reads with MiXCR, giving one entry per CDR3 protein. The sample consists of about 120,000 distinct CDR3 sequences, 66% of them appearing once. Specimen: lung tumor tissue. Every receptor here comes from a man aged 25-45 years with non-small cell lung cancer. Both conserved end residues are part of each CDR3. D genes are given only for firm matches. Clone size is stated in some rows and not others, as once, few, many or a class when expanded.

>few|TRBD2|TRBJ2-1|TRBV12-3/TRBV12-4
TGTGCCAGCAGTTTCCAGGGGACTAGCGGGAGGAAATATTTCTACAATGAGCAGTTCTTC
CASSFQGTSGRKYFYNEQFF
>many|NA|TRBJ1-1|TRBV29-1
TGCAGCGTTGTGCCTAACACTGAAGCTTTCTTT
CSVVPNTEAFF
>medium-sized|NA|TRBJ2-3|TRBV20-1
TGCAGTGCAAAGGCGAGGGGGAACACAGATACGCAGTATTTT
CSAKARGNTDTQYF
>NA|NA|TRBJ2-5|TRBV29-1
TGCAGCTTTAGGACTTTTGAGAGCCAGTACTTC
CSFRTFESQYF
>many|NA|TRBJ1-5|TRBV20-1
TGCAGTGCTTATGACAACCCCAATCAGCCCCAGCATTTT
CSAYDNPNQPQHF
>once|NA|TRBJ1-1|TRBV9
TGTGCCAACAGCGTAGATGGTTGGCACACTGAAGCTTTCTTT
CANSVDGWHTEAFF
>NA|NA|TRBJ1-5|TRBV11-2
TGTGTCAGCAGCTTAACCGAGAATCAGCCCCAGCATTTT
CVSSLTENQPQHF
>many|NA|TRBJ1-1|TRBV5-4
TGTGCCAGCAGCTTGGCTAACACTGAAGCTTTCTTT
CASSLANTEAFF
>NA|TRBD1|TRBJ1-6|TRBV29-1
TGCAGGGTTTCAACAGGGGCGGATAATTCACCCCTCCACTTT
CRVSTGADNSPLHF
>many|NA|TRBJ2-1|TRBV20-1
TGCAGTGCTATTCTGAGCGGTAGGGTCTTAAATGAGCAGTTCTTC
CSAILSGRVLNEQFF
>few|TRBD1|TRBJ2-1|TRBV24-1
TGTGCCACCAGTGATTCGGACAGGGACGAGCAGTTCTTC
CATSDSDRDEQFF
>once|NA|TRBJ2-1|TRBV11-2
TGTGCCAGCAGCCCCGACATAATGGTGGCCGATGGGCAGTTCTTC
CASSPDIMVADGQFF
>NA|TRBD2|TRBJ2-2|TRBV4-3
TGCGCCAGCAGCCAAGTCCGACTAGCGGGGGTAAACACCGGGGAGCTGTTTTTT
CASSQVRLAGVNTGELFF
>NA|NA|TRBJ1-2|TRBV29-1
TGCAGCGTCGATGTGGCAGGGGCGATCCTGGGAGGGCACACCTTC
CSVDVAGAILGGHTF
>NA|NA|TRBJ1-5|TRBV6-5
TGTCCCAGCAGTTTATTTATCAATCAGCCCCAGCATTTT
CPSSLFINQPQHF
>medium-sized|TRBD1|TRBJ2-2|TRBV10-3
TGTGCCATCAGGAGGGGACAGGGGGACACCGGGGAGCTGTTTTTT
CAIRRGQGDTGELFF
>many|TRBD1|TRBJ1-1|TRBV6-2/TRBV6-3
TGTGCCAGCAGGCTACAGGGGGGGAACACTGAAGCTTTCTTT
CASRLQGGNTEAFF
>NA|NA|TRBJ2-5|TRBV4-1
TGCGCCAGCAGCCAAGAACCAGCGGTAAAGACCCAGTACTTC
CASSQEPAVKTQYF
>NA|TRBD1|TRBJ2-2|TRBV11-1
TGTGCCTGCAGTCCAAGCCCACAGGGGACCTGGGAGCTGTTTTTT
CACSPSPQGTWELFF
>many|TRBD1|TRBJ1-3|TRBV29-1
TGCAGCGTTGCCGAGACAGGGGGATCTGGAAACACCATATATTTT
CSVAETGGSGNTIYF
>NA|NA|TRBJ2-7|TRBV12-3/TRBV12-4
TGTGCCAGCAGCTCCGGGAACGAGCAGTATTTC
CASSSGNEQYF
>few|NA|TRBJ2-1|TRBV6-5
TGTGCCAGCAGTTACGACGGGAGCCCCTACAATGAGCAGTTCTTC
CASSYDGSPYNEQFF
>NA|NA|TRBJ2-5|TRBV30
TGTGCCTGGAGTCAGCACCTAAGCACCCAAGAGACCCAGTACTTC
CAWSQHLSTQETQYF
>NA|NA|TRBJ2-1|TRBV11-1
TGTGCCAGCAGCTTGGTTAATAAGCGGTTCTTC
CASSLVNKRFF
>once|TRBD2|TRBJ2-2|TRBV29-1
TGCAGCGTTGCAAGTGCGGGAGGCAGGGAGCTGTTTTTC
CSVASAGGRELFF
>NA|NA|TRBJ1-1|TRBV20-1
TGCAGTGCTAGAGTTGGGAACCAGCCAGAAGCTTTCTTT
CSARVGNQPEAFF
>NA|NA|TRBJ1-2|TRBV6-5
TGTGCCAGCAGTTTCGGTGAAATGACTCAGGGCTACACGTTC
CASSFGEMTQGYTF
>NA|NA|TRBJ2-3|TRBV20-1
TGCAGTCTGAAGGGAGTGGGGGGCGATACGCAGTATTTT
CSLKGVGGDTQYF
>once|NA|TRBJ2-1|TRBV11-3
TGTGCCAGCACTCCCAGTCCCCTCTACAATGAGCAGTCCTTC
CASTPSPLYNEQSF
>NA|NA|TRBJ2-3|TRBV11-2
TGTGCCAGCAGCCAGGCCACAGATACGCAGTGTTTT
CASSQATDTQCF
>NA|NA|TRBJ1-5|TRBV7-9
TGTGCCAGCAGCCAAGATAGCAATCAGCCCCAGCATTTT
CASSQDSNQPQHF
>many|NA|TRBJ2-1|TRBV24-1
TGTGCCACCAGTGATGGCTACAATGAGCAGTTCTTC
CATSDGYNEQFF
>NA|NA|TRBJ1-4|TRBV10-3
TGTGCCATCAGTGAGGGCCTAACGGCTGAAAAACTGTTTTTT
CAISEGLTAEKLFF
>few|NA|TRBJ2-4|TRBV10-3
TGTGCCATCAGTCCCGGCGGAAGAAGTCAGTACTTC
CAISPGGRSQYF
>NA|NA|TRBJ1-5|TRBV12-3/TRBV12-4
TGTGCCAGCAAGGCCCGAGAACAGGATAGCAATCAGCCCCATCATTTT
CASKAREQDSNQPHHF
>many|TRBD1|TRBJ2-2|TRBV6-5
TGTGCCAGCAGCCCAGGGGGAACGACCGGGGAGCTGTTTTTT
CASSPGGTTGELFF
>many|TRBD1|TRBJ1-3|TRBV6-5
TGTGCCAGCAGAACAGGGGGTTTAACAGACACCATATATTTT
CASRTGGLTDTIYF
>NA|NA|TRBJ1-1|TRBV12-3/TRBV12-4
TGTACCAGCAGCCCATGGGTGTACACTGAAGCGTTCTTT
CTSSPWVYTEAFF
>many|NA|TRBJ2-3|TRBV29-1
TGCAGCATTCACCCGACAGATACGCAGTATTTT
CSIHPTDTQYF
>NA|NA|TRBJ2-1|TRBV11-3
TGTGCAAGCAGCCCCACACCTAGTAATGAGCAGTTCTTC
CASSPTPSNEQFF
>NA|NA|TRBJ1-1|TRBV12-3/TRBV12-4
TGTGCCAGCAGTTTAGTCTGGGACACTGTGGCTTTCTTT
CASSLVWDTVAFF
>NA|TRBD2|TRBJ2-7|TRBV11-1
TGTGTCAGTAGCCGGACGACCCTAGCGGGAGGCGACGTGCAGTACTTC
CVSSRTTLAGGDVQYF
>NA|NA|TRBJ1-1|TRBV11-3
TGTGGCAGCAGCACCAGAGACAGGTCGAACGCTGAGGCTTTCTTT
CGSSTRDRSNAEAFF
>NA|NA|TRBJ1-1|TRBV12-3/TRBV12-4
TGTGCCAGTATCCGGACAAGGGGGACTGAAGCTTTCTTT
CASIRTRGTEAFF
>NA|NA|TRBJ1-5|TRBV11-2
TGTGCCAGCAGCTTAGCGGGCCGAGGCAATCAGTCCCAGCATTTT
CASSLAGRGNQSQHF
>NA|NA|TRBJ2-7|TRBV16
TGTGCCAGCAGCCAATCGGGTCTGGGATATACCGAGCAGTACTTC
CASSQSGLGYTEQYF
>many|TRBD2|TRBJ2-5|TRBV20-1
TGCAGTGCGCGACTAGCCCTCGGTATAGAGACCCAGTACTTC
CSARLALGIETQYF
>many|TRBD1|TRBJ2-5|TRBV20-1
TGCAGTGCAATTCGGACAGGGGGCGGTACGGAGACCCAGTACTTC
CSAIRTGGGTETQYF
>many|NA|TRBJ1-1|TRBV4-2
TGTGCCAGCAGCCAGAGGGACGGGGAAGCTTTCTTT
CASSQRDGEAFF
>many|NA|TRBJ1-1|TRBV4-1
TGCGCCAGCAGCCAAGACCTGGGGGTGAACACTGAAGCTTTCTTT
CASSQDLGVNTEAFF
>many|TRBD1|TRBJ1-5|TRBV12-3/TRBV12-4
TGTGCCAGCAGTCCCGACAGGGGAGAAGGTCAGCCCCAGCATTTT
CASSPDRGEGQPQHF
>NA|NA|TRBJ2-5|TRBV24-1
TGTGCCACCAGTGAACGCGGGGCCGGCGGTGAGACCCAGTACTTC
CATSERGAGGETQYF
>NA|TRBD2|TRBJ2-3|TRBV6-2/TRBV6-3
TGTACCAGCAGCAATAGCGGGCCTGACACGCAGTATTTT
CTSSNSGPDTQYF
>NA|TRBD1|TRBJ1-5|TRBV6-1
TGTGCCAGCAGTCGACAGGGCCGAAATCAGCCCCAGCATTTT
CASSRQGRNQPQHF
>NA|TRBD2|TRBJ2-2|TRBV24-1
TGTGCCACCAGTGAAGCGGGAGTAGGGAACACCGGGGAGTTGTTGTTT
CATSEAGVGNTGELLF
>few|NA|TRBJ1-2|TRBV29-1
TGCAGCGTTGCCCGGGACGGAAATAAGTATGGTTACACCTTC
CSVARDGNKYGYTF
>NA|NA|TRBJ1-1|TRBV4-1
TGCGCCAGCGGCCAAGGTTCAGTTACTGAAGCTTTCTTT
CASGQGSVTEAFF
>NA|NA|TRBJ2-3|TRBV7-9
TGTGCCAGCAGCCATCCGGTCCGGGCTCGTGATACGCAGTATTTT
CASSHPVRARDTQYF
>NA|NA|TRBJ1-1|TRBV4-1
TGCGCCAGCAGCCCAGGACAGCCGTGCACTGAAGCTTTCTTT
CASSPGQPCTEAFF